These 27 T cell receptor beta chains share one sample of origin, sequenced in a study of blood T cell repertoires in COVID-19. Measured with immunoSEQ multiplex PCR; TCRdb has only the in-frame clones, and not every one. The sample records some 13,000 clones, around 89% being singletons. The material sequenced was peripheral blood. The receptors originated from a human donor in a cohort sampled during active COVID-19.

This chain joins TRBV6-1 and TRBJ2-3, with TRBD1 matching over 9 bases. Germline-derived CDR1 and CDR2 are MNHNS and SASEGT. The CDR3 consists of 16 residues. V gave up 4 bases and J gave up 0 bases; unmatched junction bases: 5. DNA of the CDR3: TGTGCCAGCAGTGCCACAGGGGGCTCTAGCACAGATACGCAGTATTTT. It codes for CASSATGGSSTDTQYF.

A single count supports this clone. J is TRBJ1-2 and V is TRBV7-2; 8 bases align to TRBD1. The CDR3 loop spans 13 amino acids. The V segment lost 6 bases and the J segment 7 bases; nucleotides outside the gene matches: 7. Germline CDR1 reads SGHTA; CDR2 reads FQGNSA. CDR3 coding DNA: TGTGCCAGCAGGTACCCAGGGGGCGGTGGCTACACCTTC. This sequence encodes CASRYPGGGGYTF.

The chain is built from TRBV27 and TRBJ1-1; D gene ambiguous. The CDR3 sequence is 15 residues long. Trimming removed 6 bases at V and 0 bases at J, with 14 bases between. The V gene's germline CDR1 is MNHEY and CDR2 SMNVEV (reference sequence). CDR3 sequence (DNA): TGTGCCAGCAGACGCCTACTAATTATGAACACTGAAGCTTTCTTT. It encodes CASRRLLIMNTEAFF.

This sequence joins TRBV19 and TRBJ1-5; D unresolved. CDR3 length equals 14 residues. V lost 0 bases and J 8 bases, leaving 11 bases between the germline ends. Per the germline V gene, CDR1 is LNHDA and CDR2 is SQIVND (reference sequence). The CDR3 nucleotides read TGTGCCAGTAGTATAGAGGAGCTCCGGAAGCCCCAGCATTTT. Amino acid sequence: CASSIEELRKPQHF.

The CDR3 nucleotides read TGTGCCAGCAGCCATAATCGGCTAGCCGGGGGGGGGACCCAGTACTTC. It yields the protein CASSHNRLAGGGTQYF. This chain joins TRBV3-1 (or the pseudogene TRBV3-2) and TRBJ2-5; TRBD2 aligns across 8 bases. This CDR3 comprises 16 residues. The junction had 13 bases not matched to a gene; V was cut back by 3 bases and J by 7 bases. Germline V gene data show CDR1 as LGHDT and CDR2 as YNNKEL (reference sequence).

Only one count was recorded for this clone. The chain uses TRBV28 and TRBJ2-7, with 12 bases identical to TRBD1. Germline V gene data show CDR1 as MDHEN and CDR2 as SYDVKM. V gave up 3 bases and J gave up 5 bases; unmatched junction bases: 5. This CDR3 spans 15 amino acids. The chain's CDR3 is CASSFGTGGWDEQYF. DNA for the CDR3: TGTGCCAGCAGTTTCGGGACAGGGGGCTGGGACGAGCAGTACTTC.

The V gene is TRBV19, the J gene TRBJ2-4, with 9 bases that match TRBD2. In germline, CDR1 is LNHDA, CDR2 SQIVND (reference sequence). Trimming at V came to 3 bases and at J to 6 bases, leaving 6 bases not matched to a gene. There are 15 residues in the CDR3. The CDR3 here is CASSIAGGPGNIQYF. The CDR3 DNA sequence: TGTGCCAGTAGTATCGCGGGAGGGCCGGGAAACATTCAGTACTTC. The full variable domain, in which reference TRBV19 and TRBJ2-4 provide the parts outside the CDR3, is DGGITQSPKYLFRKEGQNVTLSCEQNLNHDAMYWYRQDPGQGLRLIYYSQIVNDFQKGDIAEGYSVSREKKESFPLTVTSAQKNPTAFYLCASSIAGGPGNIQYFGAGTRLSVL.

This chain's CDR3 is CASSYGQHSNQPQHF. The CDR3, as DNA: TGTGCCAGCAGCTATGGACAGCATAGCAATCAGCCCCAGCATTTT. The chain couples TRBV6-5 to TRBJ1-5; D may be TRBD1 (6 bases). This CDR3 has 15 amino acids. Germline V gene lookup returns CDR1 MNHEY and CDR2 SVGAGI. V lost 6 bases to trimming and J lost 0 bases, with 12 bases between them.

The chain is built from TRBV10-3 and TRBJ1-2; D ambiguous. The V end lost 10 bases, the J end lost 8 bases, and 14 bases lay between the germline ends. The CDR3 sequence is 11 residues long. Per the germline V gene, CDR1 is ENHRY and CDR2 is SYGVKD. As DNA, the CDR3 is TGTGCCAACTTATATGGCGGGGGCTACACCTTC. Translated: CANLYGGGYTF.

The genes are TRBV6-1 and TRBJ1-2, with D possibly being TRBD1 (5 bases). The length of the CDR3 is 15 residues. Germline V gene data show CDR1 as MNHNS and CDR2 as SASEGT. V was pared by 3 bases and J by 1 base, with 12 bases between. The CDR3 here is CASSDTGFRNYGYTF. In nucleotides, the CDR3 is TGTGCCAGCAGTGATACAGGATTCCGTAACTATGGCTACACCTTC.

The chain couples TRBV6-5 to TRBJ1-1, with D perhaps TRBD1 (5 bases). CDR1 is MNHEY, CDR2 SVGAGI, per germline. The CDR3 extends over 15 amino acids. The ends were cut back, 4 bases at V and 1 base at J, with 13 bases in the middle. The CDR3 sequence is CASSSLQETNTEAFF. The CDR3 DNA follows: TGTGCCAGCAGTTCACTACAGGAGACGAACACTGAAGCTTTCTTT.

This chain connects TRBV7-3 to TRBJ2-1, with 9 bases identical to TRBD2. V dropped 5 bases and J dropped 7; count of bases not matched to a gene: 9. CDR3 size: 15 residues. The V gene's germline CDR1 is SGHTA and CDR2 FQGTGA. This CDR3 is CASSQGGRGYNEQFF. The CDR3 nucleotides read TGTGCCAGCAGCCAAGGCGGGAGGGGGTATAATGAGCAGTTCTTC.

The chain recombines TRBV5-4 with TRBJ1-2, with D possibly being TRBD1 (5 bases). Trimming left V 5 bases short and J 1 base short, with 15 bases between. The CDR3 spans 15 residues. Germline loops: CDR1 SGHNT, CDR2 YYREEE (reference sequence). CDR3 loop: CASREAGTFNYGYTF. The CDR3 nucleotides read TGTGCCAGCAGGGAGGCAGGGACTTTTAACTATGGCTACACCTTC.

The V call is TRBV28, the J call TRBJ2-2; 11 positions match TRBD1. Germline V gene data show CDR1 as MDHEN and CDR2 as SYDVKM. Trimming at V came to 6 bases and at J to 5 bases, leaving 8 bases not matched to a gene. The CDR3 runs 16 residues. In DNA form, the CDR3 reads TGTGCCAGCAGCCAACCAGGGACAGGGGGAACCGGGGAGCTGTTTTTT. It codes for CASSQPGTGGTGELFF. Drawing the rest from reference TRBV28 and TRBJ2-2, the complete variable domain is DVKVTQSSRYLVKRTGEKVFLECVQDMDHENMFWYRQDPGLGLRLIYFSYDVKMKEKGDIPEGYSVSREKKERFSLILESASTNQTSMYLCASSQPGTGGTGELFFGEGSRLTVL.

The CDR3 here is CASSLAAGGGNEQYF. The CDR3 region has the DNA TGTGCCAGCAGCTTGGCGGCAGGGGGCGGGAACGAGCAGTACTTC. This chain connects TRBV5-4 to TRBJ2-7; 8 positions match TRBD1. CDR3 length: 15 residues. Germline V gene data show CDR1 as SGHNT and CDR2 as YYREEE (reference sequence). Germline trimming cut 0 bases from V and 5 bases from J; bases unmatched to any gene: 7.

This clone has only a few counts. V is TRBV28 and J is TRBJ2-7; 7 bases agree with TRBD1. From germline, CDR1 is MDHEN and CDR2 SYDVKM. The CDR3 runs 14 residues. Losses at the gene ends were 7 bases for V and 7 bases for J; bases not matched to a gene: 13. The CDR3 DNA is TGTGCCAGCAATCCCCTTAGGGGGCTTAGAGAGCAGTACTTC. Translation: CASNPLRGLREQYF.

J is TRBJ2-5 and V is TRBV29-1; 8 bases fit TRBD1. The CDR3 runs to 12 residues. Per the germline V gene, CDR1 is SQVTM and CDR2 is ANQGSEA. Trimming cost V 7 bases and J 5 bases; bases outside gene matches: 6. The CDR3 nucleotides are TGCAGCGGCCGACAGGGGATGGAGACCCAGTACTTC. It yields the protein CSGRQGMETQYF.

This clone came up once. The chain recombines TRBV4-3 with TRBJ2-1, with 8 bases identical to TRBD2. This CDR3 contains 20 residues. The V segment lost 4 bases and the J segment 4 bases; nucleotides outside the gene matches: 21. Germline-derived CDR1 and CDR2 are LGHNA and YSLEER. CDR3 nucleotide sequence: TGCGCCAGCAGCCGCGCGGTGGGGTTAGCGGGAAACGTTCGTTACAATGAGCAGTTCTTC. Amino acids: CASSRAVGLAGNVRYNEQFF.

The chain employs TRBV7-3 and TRBJ2-1; perhaps TRBD1 as D (5 bases). Germline CDR1 and CDR2: SGHTA and FQGTGA. This CDR3 contains 15 residues. The V end lost 3 bases, the J end lost 2 bases, and 11 bases lay between the germline ends. The CDR3 DNA is TGTGCCAGCAGCTTTCAGGGAACCCCCTACAATGAGCAGTTCTTC. This translates into CASSFQGTPYNEQFF.

The chain uses TRBV7-2 and TRBJ2-4; 8 bases agree with TRBD2. V lost 4 bases to trimming and J lost 6 bases; unmatched junction nucleotides: 8. The V gene's germline CDR1 is SGHTA and CDR2 FQGNSA. There are 15 residues in the CDR3. The CDR3: CASSSPGGGANIQYF. In DNA, the CDR3 is TGTGCCAGCAGCTCCCCCGGGGGGGGTGCAAACATTCAGTACTTC.

This rearrangement joins TRBV3-1 (or the pseudogene TRBV3-2) to TRBJ2-1, with D unclear. The V gene's germline CDR1 is LGHDT and CDR2 YNNKEL (reference sequence). CDR3 size: 14 residues. V lost 6 bases and J lost 0, with 9 bases in between. The CDR3 here is CASSPLYSYNEQFF. The CDR3 nucleotides are TGTGCCAGCAGTCCCCTATACTCCTACAATGAGCAGTTCTTC.

V is TRBV5-1 and J is TRBJ2-7, with 10 bases that match TRBD1. This CDR3 has 15 residues. V was pared by 7 bases and J by 5 bases, with 12 bases of the junction left unmatched. In germline, CDR1 is SGHRS, CDR2 YFSETQ. CDR3 nucleotide sequence: TGCGCCAGCTTCCCCGGACAGGGGGGCACCCACGAGCAGTACTTC. Protein product: CASFPGQGGTHEQYF.

V gene TRBV28 combines with J gene TRBJ1-1; tentatively, D is TRBD1 (5 bases). This CDR3 region has 15 residues. The V gene lost 7 bases and the J gene lost 5 bases, with 20 bases spanning the gap. The germline gives CDR1 MDHEN, CDR2 SYDVKM. The CDR3 protein is CASITLRGSRTEAFF. The CDR3 nucleotides are TGTGCCAGCATCACCCTGCGGGGCAGTAGGACTGAAGCTTTCTTT.

The DNA for the CDR3 is TGTGCCAGTAGACGAAGTGCGGAATCCTACGAGCAGTACTTC. Translation: CASRRSAESYEQYF. The V call is TRBV11-2, the J call TRBJ2-7; D unresolved. Trimming pared 9 bases from V and 1 base from J, leaving 16 bases between. This CDR3 comprises 14 residues. The V gene's germline CDR1 is SGHAT and CDR2 FQNNGV.

The CDR3 bases are TGTGCCAGCGCAACGGGGGATACGCAGTATTTT. This encodes CASATGDTQYF. The V call is TRBV9, the J call TRBJ2-3; a weak D match, TRBD2 (5 bases). The CDR3 covers 11 residues. Looked up from germline, CDR1 is SGDLS and CDR2 is YYNGEE. V lost 7 bases and J lost 6, with 9 bases in between.

The J gene is TRBJ1-1, the V gene TRBV11-3; no clear D gene. Germline V gene lookup returns CDR1 SGHNT and CDR2 YENEEA. V shed 2 bases and J shed 1 base, with 5 bases lying between them. The CDR3 is 13 amino acids. CDR3 loop: CASSLQENTEAFF. The CDR3 DNA is TGTGCCAGCAGCTTACAGGAGAACACTGAAGCTTTCTTT. Full variable domain (missing parts from reference TRBV11-3 and TRBJ1-1): EAGVVQSPRYKIIEKKQPVAFWCNPISGHNTLYWYLQNLGQGPELLIRYENEEAVDDSQLPKDRFSAERLKGVDSTLKIQPAELGDSAVYLCASSLQENTEAFFGQGTRLTVV.

The J gene is TRBJ1-2, the V gene TRBV27; 7 nucleotides agree with TRBD1. Germline V gene lookup returns CDR1 MNHEY and CDR2 SMNVEV (reference sequence). V was clipped by 4 bases and J by 4 bases; unmatched bases: 15. CDR3 length: 17 residues. The CDR3 region is CASSSWTGSPKGYGYTF. The CDR3 coding sequence is TGTGCCAGCAGTTCGTGGACAGGAAGCCCGAAGGGCTATGGCTACACCTTC.